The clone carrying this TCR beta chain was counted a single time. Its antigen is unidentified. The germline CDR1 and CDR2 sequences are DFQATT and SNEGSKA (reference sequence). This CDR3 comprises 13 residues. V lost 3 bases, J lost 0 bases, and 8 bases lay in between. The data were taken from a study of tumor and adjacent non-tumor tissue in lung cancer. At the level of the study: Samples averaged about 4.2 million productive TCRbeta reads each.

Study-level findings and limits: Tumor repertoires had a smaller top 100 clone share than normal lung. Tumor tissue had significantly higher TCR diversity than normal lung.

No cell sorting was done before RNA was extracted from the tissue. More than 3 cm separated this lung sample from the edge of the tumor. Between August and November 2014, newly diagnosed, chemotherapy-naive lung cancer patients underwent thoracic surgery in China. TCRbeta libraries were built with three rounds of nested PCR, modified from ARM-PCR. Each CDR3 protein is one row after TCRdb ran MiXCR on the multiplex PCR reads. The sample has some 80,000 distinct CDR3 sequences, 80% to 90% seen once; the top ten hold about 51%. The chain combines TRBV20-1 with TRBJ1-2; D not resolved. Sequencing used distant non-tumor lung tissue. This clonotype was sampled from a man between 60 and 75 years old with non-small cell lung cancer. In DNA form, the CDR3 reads TGCAGTGCTAGGAGTGTAGCTAACTATGGCTACACCTTC. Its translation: CSARSVANYGYTF.